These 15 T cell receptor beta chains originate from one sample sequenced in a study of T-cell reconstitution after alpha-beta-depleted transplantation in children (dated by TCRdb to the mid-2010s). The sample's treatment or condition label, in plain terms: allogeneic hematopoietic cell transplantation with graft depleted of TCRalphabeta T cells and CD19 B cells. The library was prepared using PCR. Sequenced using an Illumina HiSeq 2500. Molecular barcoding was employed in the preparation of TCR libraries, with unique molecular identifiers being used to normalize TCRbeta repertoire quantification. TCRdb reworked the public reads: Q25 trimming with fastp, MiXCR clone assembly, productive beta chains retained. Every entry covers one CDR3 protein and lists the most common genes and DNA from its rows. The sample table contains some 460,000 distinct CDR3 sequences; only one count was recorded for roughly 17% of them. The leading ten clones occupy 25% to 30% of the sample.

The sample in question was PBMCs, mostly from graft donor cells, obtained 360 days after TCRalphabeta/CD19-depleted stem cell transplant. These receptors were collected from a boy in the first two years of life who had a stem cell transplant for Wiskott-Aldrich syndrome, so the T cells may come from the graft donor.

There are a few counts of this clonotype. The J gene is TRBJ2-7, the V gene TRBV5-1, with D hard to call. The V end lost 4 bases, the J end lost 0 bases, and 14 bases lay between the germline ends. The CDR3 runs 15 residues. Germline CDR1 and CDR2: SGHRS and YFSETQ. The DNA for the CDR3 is TGCGCCAGCAGCGTAGGATACCCAAGCTCCTACGAGCAGTACTTC. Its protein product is CASSVGYPSSYEQYF.

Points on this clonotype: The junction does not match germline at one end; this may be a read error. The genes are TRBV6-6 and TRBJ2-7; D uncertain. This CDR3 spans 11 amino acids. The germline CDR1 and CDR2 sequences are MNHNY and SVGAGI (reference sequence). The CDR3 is CASSYSDEQYF. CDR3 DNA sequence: TGTGCCAGCAGTTACTCCGACGAGCAGTACTTC.

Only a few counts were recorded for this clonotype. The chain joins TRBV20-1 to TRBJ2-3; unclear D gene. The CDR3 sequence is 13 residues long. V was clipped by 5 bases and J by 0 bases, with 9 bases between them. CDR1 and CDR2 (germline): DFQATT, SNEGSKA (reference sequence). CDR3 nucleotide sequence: TGCAGTGCTGGTAGCCGGAGCACAGATACGCAGTATTTT. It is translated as CSAGSRSTDTQYF.

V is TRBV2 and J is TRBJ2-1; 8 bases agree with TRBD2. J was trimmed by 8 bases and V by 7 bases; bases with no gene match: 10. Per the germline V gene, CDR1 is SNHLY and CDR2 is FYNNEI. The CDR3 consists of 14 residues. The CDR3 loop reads CASTRRGLVHEQFF. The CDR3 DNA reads TGTGCCAGCACTAGAAGGGGACTAGTCCATGAGCAGTTCTTC.

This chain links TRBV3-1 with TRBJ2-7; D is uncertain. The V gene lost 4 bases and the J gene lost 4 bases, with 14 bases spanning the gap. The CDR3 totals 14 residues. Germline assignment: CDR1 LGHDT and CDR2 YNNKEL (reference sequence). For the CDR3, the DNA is TGTGCCAGCAGCCCAGTGGTCGGTGCATACGAGCAGTACTTC. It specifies CASSPVVGAYEQYF.

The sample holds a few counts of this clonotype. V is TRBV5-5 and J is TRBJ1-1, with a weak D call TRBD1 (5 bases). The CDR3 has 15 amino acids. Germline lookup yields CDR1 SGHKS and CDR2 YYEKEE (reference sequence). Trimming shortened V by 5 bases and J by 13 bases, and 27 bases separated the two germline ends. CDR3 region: CASSLNPDSPLRVFF. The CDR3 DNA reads TGTGCCAGCAGTTTAAACCCAGACAGCCCTCTTCGGGTTTTCTTT. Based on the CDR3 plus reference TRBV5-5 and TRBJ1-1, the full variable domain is DAGVTQSPTHLIKTRGQQVTLRCSPISGHKSVSWYQQVLGQGPQFIFQYYEKEERGRGNFPDRFSARQFPNYSSELNVNALLLGDSALYLCASSLNPDSPLRVFFGQGTRLTVV.

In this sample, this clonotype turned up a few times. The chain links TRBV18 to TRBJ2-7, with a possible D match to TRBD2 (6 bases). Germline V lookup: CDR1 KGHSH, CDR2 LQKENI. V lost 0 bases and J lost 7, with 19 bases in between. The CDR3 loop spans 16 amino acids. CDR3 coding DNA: TGTGCCAGCTCACCACCGGGGCCGAGGGCCCGGGAGGAGCAGTACTTC. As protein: CASSPPGPRAREEQYF.

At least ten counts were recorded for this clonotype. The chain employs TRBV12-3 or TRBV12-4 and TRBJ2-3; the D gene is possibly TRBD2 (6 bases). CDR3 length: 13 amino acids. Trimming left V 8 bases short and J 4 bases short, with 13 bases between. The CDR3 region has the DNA TGTGCCAGCGAGCGGAGGGGCGCAGATACGCAGTATTTT. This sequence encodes CASERRGADTQYF.

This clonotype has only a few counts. The CDR3, as DNA: TGCAGTGCTAGAATTGCCGGGGAGCTGTTTTTT. Its protein product is CSARIAGELFF. The chain carries TRBV20-1 and TRBJ2-2; no reliable D call. CDR1 is DFQATT, CDR2 SNEGSKA, per germline (reference sequence). V was trimmed by 2 bases and J by 6 bases, leaving 4 bases between them. The CDR3 is made up of 11 amino acids.

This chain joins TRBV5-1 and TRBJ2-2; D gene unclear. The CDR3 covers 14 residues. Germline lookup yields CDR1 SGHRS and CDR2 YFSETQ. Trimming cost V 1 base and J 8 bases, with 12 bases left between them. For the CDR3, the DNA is TGCGCCAGCAGCTTGCGCCTAGAGGTTGGGGAGCTGTTTTTT. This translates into CASSLRLEVGELFF.

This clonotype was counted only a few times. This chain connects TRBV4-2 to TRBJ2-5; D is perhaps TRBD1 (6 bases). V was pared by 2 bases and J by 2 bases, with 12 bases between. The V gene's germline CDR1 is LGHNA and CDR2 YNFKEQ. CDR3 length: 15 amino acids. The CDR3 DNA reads TGTGCCAGCAGCCAAAGGGGGAGTGTTCAAGAGACCCAGTACTTC. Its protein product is CASSQRGSVQETQYF.

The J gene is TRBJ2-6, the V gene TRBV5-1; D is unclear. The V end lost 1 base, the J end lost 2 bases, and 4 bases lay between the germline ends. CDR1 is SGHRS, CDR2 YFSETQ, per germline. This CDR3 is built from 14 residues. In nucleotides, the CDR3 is TGCGCCAGCAGCTTGAAGGCTGGGGCCAACGTCCTGACTTTC. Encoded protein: CASSLKAGANVLTF.

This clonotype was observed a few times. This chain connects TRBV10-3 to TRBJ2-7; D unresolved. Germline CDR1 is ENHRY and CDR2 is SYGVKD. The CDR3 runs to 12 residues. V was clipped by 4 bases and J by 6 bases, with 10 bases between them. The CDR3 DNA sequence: TGTGCCATCAGTGCTCGGTCCGGCGAGCAGTACTTC. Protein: CAISARSGEQYF.

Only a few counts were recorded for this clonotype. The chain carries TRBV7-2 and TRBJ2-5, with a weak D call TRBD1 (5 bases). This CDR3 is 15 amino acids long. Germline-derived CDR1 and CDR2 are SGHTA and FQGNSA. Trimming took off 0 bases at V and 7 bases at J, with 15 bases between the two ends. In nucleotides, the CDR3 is TGTGCCAGCAGCTTAGCGCTAGGGGAATGGGGGACCCAGTACTTC. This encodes CASSLALGEWGTQYF.

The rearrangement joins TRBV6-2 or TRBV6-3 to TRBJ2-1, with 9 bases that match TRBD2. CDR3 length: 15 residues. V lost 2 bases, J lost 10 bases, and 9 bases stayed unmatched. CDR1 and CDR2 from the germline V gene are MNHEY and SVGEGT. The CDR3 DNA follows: TGTGCCAGCAGTTACGTTTCTAGCGGGGATTCCGAGCAGTTCTTC. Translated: CASSYVSSGDSEQFF.